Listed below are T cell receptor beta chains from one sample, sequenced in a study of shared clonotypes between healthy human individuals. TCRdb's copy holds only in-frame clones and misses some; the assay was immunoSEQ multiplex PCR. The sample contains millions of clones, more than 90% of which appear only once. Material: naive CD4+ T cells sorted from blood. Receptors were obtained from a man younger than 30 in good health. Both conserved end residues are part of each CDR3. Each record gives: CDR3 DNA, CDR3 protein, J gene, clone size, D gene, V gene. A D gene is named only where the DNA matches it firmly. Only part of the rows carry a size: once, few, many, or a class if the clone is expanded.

DNA: TGTGCCAGCAGCTTAGTCCCTAGCGGGGATACGCAGTATTTT
CDR3: CASSLVPSGDTQYF
J: TRBJ2-3
size: NA
D: TRBD2
V: TRBV7-2

DNA: TGTGCCAGCAGTCCACAGGGGATCCCTGAAGCTTTCTTT
CDR3: CASSPQGIPEAFF
J: TRBJ1-1
size: few
D: TRBD1
V: TRBV28

DNA: TGTGCCAGCAGTTTAAGTCAGGGTTCCTACGAGCAGTACTTC
CDR3: CASSLSQGSYEQYF
J: TRBJ2-7
size: NA
D: NA
V: TRBV28

DNA: TGCAGCGTTGAGGTTGGGGGGCGGGAGACCCAGTACTTC
CDR3: CSVEVGGRETQYF
J: TRBJ2-5
size: NA
D: NA
V: TRBV29-1

DNA: TGTGCCAGCGGGGAGTACGAGCAGTACTTC
CDR3: CASGEYEQYF
J: TRBJ2-7
size: NA
D: NA
V: TRBV7-2

DNA: TGTGCCAGCAGGTTCTCAAGCACAGATACGCAGTATTTT
CDR3: CASRFSSTDTQYF
J: TRBJ2-3
size: NA
D: NA
V: TRBV7-2

DNA: TGTGCCAGCAGCGCGTACCGGGACAGGGGCTACAATGAGCAGTTCTTC
CDR3: CASSAYRDRGYNEQFF
J: TRBJ2-1
size: once
D: TRBD1
V: TRBV27

DNA: TGTGCCTGGGGACAGGGTAACACTGAAGCTTTCTTT
CDR3: CAWGQGNTEAFF
J: TRBJ1-1
size: few
D: TRBD1
V: TRBV30

DNA: TGTGCCAGCAGCTTAGAGGCAGGGCCTAATGAAAAACTGTTTTTT
CDR3: CASSLEAGPNEKLFF
J: TRBJ1-4
size: NA
D: NA
V: TRBV7-9

DNA: TGTGCCATCAGCGACGGACTAGAAGCCTACGAGCAGTACTTC
CDR3: CAISDGLEAYEQYF
J: TRBJ2-7
size: NA
D: TRBD2
V: TRBV10-3

DNA: TGTGCCAGCTTCGACGCACGTAATGAAAAACTGTTTTTT
CDR3: CASFDARNEKLFF
J: TRBJ1-4
size: NA
D: NA
V: TRBV28

DNA: TGTGCCAGCAGTGCACAGGGTTCCACCGGGGAGCTGTTTTTT
CDR3: CASSAQGSTGELFF
J: TRBJ2-2
size: NA
D: NA
V: TRBV6-5

DNA: TGTGCCAGCAGTTACTCAGACAGCTACGAGCAGTACTTC
CDR3: CASSYSDSYEQYF
J: TRBJ2-7
size: NA
D: NA
V: TRBV6-5

DNA: TGTGCCAGCAGCTTAGCTTTCGTCACCGGGGAGCTGTTTTTT
CDR3: CASSLAFVTGELFF
J: TRBJ2-2
size: NA
D: NA
V: TRBV7-2

DNA: TGTGCCAGTTCAGGGGGAGGCTCTGGGGCCAACGTCCTGACTTTC
CDR3: CASSGGGSGANVLTF
J: TRBJ2-6
size: NA
D: NA
V: TRBV18

DNA: TGTGCCACGAAGGCGGAGGTGCCCCCCTACGAGCAGTACTTC
CDR3: CATKAEVPPYEQYF
J: TRBJ2-7
size: NA
D: NA
V: TRBV19

DNA: TGTGCCAGCTCAGCCCTCGGCGGCCCTAATTATTCACCCCTCCACTTT
CDR3: CASSALGGPNYSPLHF
J: TRBJ1-6
size: NA
D: NA
V: TRBV18

DNA: TGTGCCAGCAGCGTCCAGATGGGAAATGAAAAACTGTTTTTT
CDR3: CASSVQMGNEKLFF
J: TRBJ1-4
size: NA
D: NA
V: TRBV7-9

DNA: TGTGCCAGCAGCTTAATAGTGCTGGACAGCGACGAAAAACTGTTTTTT
CDR3: CASSLIVLDSDEKLFF
J: TRBJ1-4
size: NA
D: NA
V: TRBV7-9

DNA: TGCGCCAGCAGCACCGGGACAGGGGCAGAAGCTGGGCAGTACTTC
CDR3: CASSTGTGAEAGQYF
J: TRBJ2-7
size: NA
D: TRBD1
V: TRBV5-1

DNA: TGTGCCAGCAGCTTAAGAGGAGTTACTGAAGCTTTCTTT
CDR3: CASSLRGVTEAFF
J: TRBJ1-1
size: few
D: NA
V: TRBV11-2

DNA: TGTGCCAGCAGCTTAGGACAGGGGAGTGATACGCAGTATTTT
CDR3: CASSLGQGSDTQYF
J: TRBJ2-3
size: NA
D: TRBD1
V: TRBV7-9

DNA: TGTGCCAGCAGCCGACAGGGGGGCTCGAACACCGGGGAGCTGTTTTTT
CDR3: CASSRQGGSNTGELFF
J: TRBJ2-2
size: NA
D: TRBD1
V: TRBV7-2

DNA: TGTGCCAGCAGCCCTGACAGGGGGGATCAGCCCCAGCATTTT
CDR3: CASSPDRGDQPQHF
J: TRBJ1-5
size: NA
D: TRBD1
V: TRBV28

DNA: TGTGCCAGTAGCGAACACAGGGGAAAGACCTTC
CDR3: CASSEHRGKTF
J: TRBJ1-2
size: NA
D: TRBD1
V: TRBV19

DNA: TGTGCCAGCAGTGACCGTGTGGGAAACAATGAGCAGTTCTTC
CDR3: CASSDRVGNNEQFF
J: TRBJ2-1
size: NA
D: NA
V: TRBV2

DNA: TGTGCCAGCAGCTCCCCTGGTGAGCGGGGCCAAGAGACCCAGTACTTC
CDR3: CASSSPGERGQETQYF
J: TRBJ2-5
size: NA
D: TRBD2
V: TRBV28

DNA: TGTGCCAGCAGCTTGTCGTTCGTGGGACCTGGAAACACCATATATTTT
CDR3: CASSLSFVGPGNTIYF
J: TRBJ1-3
size: NA
D: NA
V: TRBV5-6

DNA: TGTGCCAGCAGCTTGGACAGAGCGGAGCCCCAGCATTTT
CDR3: CASSLDRAEPQHF
J: TRBJ1-5
size: NA
D: NA
V: TRBV7-2

DNA: TGTGCCATCAGCTCCGGGGGCTACGAGCAGTACTTC
CDR3: CAISSGGYEQYF
J: TRBJ2-7
size: NA
D: NA
V: TRBV10-3

DNA: TGTGCCAGCAGTGAGAGGACAGGGGACACTAATTCACCCCTCCACTTT
CDR3: CASSERTGDTNSPLHF
J: TRBJ1-6
size: NA
D: TRBD1
V: TRBV2

DNA: TGTGCCAGCAGTGTTAGCGGGAGGGAGGGGGAGACCCAGTACTTC
CDR3: CASSVSGREGETQYF
J: TRBJ2-5
size: NA
D: TRBD2
V: TRBV6-4

DNA: TGTGCCACTTCCCGGGGCCCCCAGACCCAGTACTTC
CDR3: CATSRGPQTQYF
J: TRBJ2-5
size: NA
D: NA
V: TRBV11-2

DNA: TGCGCCAGCAGCGACCCGACCTACGAGCAGTACTTC
CDR3: CASSDPTYEQYF
J: TRBJ2-7
size: NA
D: NA
V: TRBV5-1

DNA: TGTGCCAGCAGCTTGGGGACCTCTCGGGACGAGCAGTACTTC
CDR3: CASSLGTSRDEQYF
J: TRBJ2-7
size: NA
D: NA
V: TRBV7-9

DNA: TGTGCCTGGAGTCAGGGACAGGGGACCTACAATGAGCAGTTCTTC
CDR3: CAWSQGQGTYNEQFF
J: TRBJ2-1
size: NA
D: TRBD1
V: TRBV30

DNA: TGTGCCAGCAGCTTAGCCTCAGATACGCAGTATTTT
CDR3: CASSLASDTQYF
J: TRBJ2-3
size: NA
D: NA
V: TRBV11-3

DNA: TGTGCCAGCAGCCGAAGTGAGACCCAGTACTTC
CDR3: CASSRSETQYF
J: TRBJ2-5
size: NA
D: NA
V: TRBV6-6

DNA: TGTGCCAGCAGCTTGGGACAGCCAGCCGCAGAAGCTTTCTTT
CDR3: CASSLGQPAAEAFF
J: TRBJ1-1
size: NA
D: NA
V: TRBV5-6

DNA: TGTGCCTGGACCGCCCTGGATTCCAATGAAAAACTGTTTTTT
CDR3: CAWTALDSNEKLFF
J: TRBJ1-4
size: NA
D: NA
V: TRBV30

DNA: TGTGCCAGCAGCTCTAGCGGGAGTGTGTACAATGAGCAGTTCTTC
CDR3: CASSSSGSVYNEQFF
J: TRBJ2-1
size: NA
D: TRBD2
V: TRBV5-6

DNA: TGCGCCAGCAGCCAAGCGGCCTACCTGGGCACAGATACGCAGTATTTT
CDR3: CASSQAAYLGTDTQYF
J: TRBJ2-3
size: NA
D: NA
V: TRBV4-1

DNA: TGTGCCAGCAGATGGACTAGCGGTGGCCACGAGCAGTACTTC
CDR3: CASRWTSGGHEQYF
J: TRBJ2-7
size: NA
D: TRBD2
V: TRBV6-5

DNA: TGTGCCTGGAGTTGGGCAGGGGGTGCCTCTGGGGCCAACGTCCTGACTTTC
CDR3: CAWSWAGGASGANVLTF
J: TRBJ2-6
size: NA
D: TRBD1
V: TRBV30

DNA: TGCGCCAGCAGCCAAACTAGGACAGGCCACCCGAACACCGGGGAGCTGTTTTTT
CDR3: CASSQTRTGHPNTGELFF
J: TRBJ2-2
size: once
D: TRBD1
V: TRBV4-1

DNA: TGCAGTGCTAGAGAGGGCCAAGAGCAGTACTTC
CDR3: CSAREGQEQYF
J: TRBJ2-7
size: NA
D: NA
V: TRBV20-1

DNA: TGTGCCAGCAGCGTCGGGACAGGGTCGTCCACAGATACGCAGTATTTT
CDR3: CASSVGTGSSTDTQYF
J: TRBJ2-3
size: NA
D: TRBD1
V: TRBV9

DNA: TGTGCCAGCTCACCCGACAGCTTTTCACGCTCTGGGGCCAACGTCCTGACTTTC
CDR3: CASSPDSFSRSGANVLTF
J: TRBJ2-6
size: NA
D: NA
V: TRBV18

DNA: TGTGCCAGCAGCCCTCTGGCCGGGAACAGGGCGTCGGGAGATACGCAGTATTTT
CDR3: CASSPLAGNRASGDTQYF
J: TRBJ2-3
size: NA
D: NA
V: TRBV11-2

DNA: TGTGCCAGCAGCTTAGTTTCAGATACGCAGTATTTT
CDR3: CASSLVSDTQYF
J: TRBJ2-3
size: NA
D: NA
V: TRBV7-9

DNA: TGCGCCAGCAGCGGGGGACAAACCTTCCAAGAGACCCAGTACTTC
CDR3: CASSGGQTFQETQYF
J: TRBJ2-5
size: NA
D: NA
V: TRBV5-1

DNA: TGCGCCAGCAGTGGGGCGGGACAGGGGACGAACTATGGCTACACCTTC
CDR3: CASSGAGQGTNYGYTF
J: TRBJ1-2
size: once
D: TRBD1
V: TRBV10-2

DNA: TGTGCCAGCAGCCCCAGGGGGCGCGACTATGGCTACACCTTC
CDR3: CASSPRGRDYGYTF
J: TRBJ1-2
size: NA
D: TRBD1
V: TRBV6-5